This T cell receptor beta chain was recorded in a study of T cells in Graves' hyperthyroidism and ophthalmopathy. There are a few counts of this clonotype. The CDR3 runs to 17 residues. V gave up 0 bases and J gave up 5 bases; unmatched junction bases: 9. CDR1 is SNHLY, CDR2 FYNNEI, per germline. What was amplified from RNA transcripts were TCR beta CDR3 regions. The primer set for the first-round RT-PCR of the TCR CDR3 was HTBI. TCRdb passed the multiplex PCR reads through MiXCR, listing each CDR3 protein once. The data hold about 380,000 distinct CDR3 sequences, with under 20% observed a single time.

The sequencing sample was made of blood. This rearrangement joins TRBV2 to TRBJ2-2, with 7 bases aligning to TRBD1. The receptor was isolated from a man aged 18-30 years with Graves' ophthalmopathy. CDR3 protein: CASSEAQTGSGTGELFF. The CDR3 DNA follows: TGTGCCAGCAGTGAAGCGCAGACAGGGTCCGGGACCGGGGAGCTGTTTTTT.